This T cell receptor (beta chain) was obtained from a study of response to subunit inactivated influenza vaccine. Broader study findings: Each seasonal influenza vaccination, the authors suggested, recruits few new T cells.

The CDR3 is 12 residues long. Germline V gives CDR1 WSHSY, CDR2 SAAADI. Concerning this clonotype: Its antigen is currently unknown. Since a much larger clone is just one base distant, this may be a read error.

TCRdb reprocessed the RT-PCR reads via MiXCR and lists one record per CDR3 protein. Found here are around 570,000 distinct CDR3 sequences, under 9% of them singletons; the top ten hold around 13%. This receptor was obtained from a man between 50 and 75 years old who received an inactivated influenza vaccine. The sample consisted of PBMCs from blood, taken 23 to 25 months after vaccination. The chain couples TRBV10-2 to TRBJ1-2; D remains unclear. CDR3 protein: CASGEGDYGYTF. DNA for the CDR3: TGCGCCAGCGGTGAGGGAGACTATGGCTACACCTTC.